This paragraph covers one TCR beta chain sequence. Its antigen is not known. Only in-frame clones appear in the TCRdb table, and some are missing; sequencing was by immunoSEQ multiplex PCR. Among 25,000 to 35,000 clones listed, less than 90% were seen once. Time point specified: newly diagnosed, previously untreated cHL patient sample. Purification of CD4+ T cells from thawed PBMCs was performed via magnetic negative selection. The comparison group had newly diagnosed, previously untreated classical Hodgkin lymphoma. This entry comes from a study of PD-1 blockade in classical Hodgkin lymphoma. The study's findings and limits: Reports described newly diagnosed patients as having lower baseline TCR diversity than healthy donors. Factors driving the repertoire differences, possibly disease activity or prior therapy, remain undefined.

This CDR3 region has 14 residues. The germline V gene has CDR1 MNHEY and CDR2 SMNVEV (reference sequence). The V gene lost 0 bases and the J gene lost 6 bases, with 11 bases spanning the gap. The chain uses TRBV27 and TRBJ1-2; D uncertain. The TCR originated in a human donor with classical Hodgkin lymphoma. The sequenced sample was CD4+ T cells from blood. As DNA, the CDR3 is TGTGCCAGCAGTTTATCCCCCCACTGGGATGGCTACACCTTC. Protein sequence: CASSLSPHWDGYTF.